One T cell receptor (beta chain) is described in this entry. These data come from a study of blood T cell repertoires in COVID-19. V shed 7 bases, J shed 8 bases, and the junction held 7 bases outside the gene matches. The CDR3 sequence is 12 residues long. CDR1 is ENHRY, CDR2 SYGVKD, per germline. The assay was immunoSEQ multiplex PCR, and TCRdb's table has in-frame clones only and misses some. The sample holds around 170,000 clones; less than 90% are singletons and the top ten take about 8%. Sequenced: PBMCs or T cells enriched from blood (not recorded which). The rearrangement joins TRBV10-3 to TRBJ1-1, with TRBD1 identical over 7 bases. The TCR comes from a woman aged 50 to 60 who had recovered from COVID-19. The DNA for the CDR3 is TGTGCCATCATGGAGACAGGGTTAGAAGCTTTCTTT. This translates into CAIMETGLEAFF.